Listed here are 6 T cell receptor beta chains from one sample, sequenced in a study of graft-versus-host responses after intestinal transplantation. Sequenced by immunoSEQ multiplex PCR; TCRdb stores in-frame clones only, minus some. The table lists about 19,000 clones, roughly 80% of them singletons. The source material was PBMCs, sampled 14 days after transplant. The receptors shown here come from a human patient who received an intestinal transplant, so some T cells may come from the graft donor.

V gene TRBV6-1 combines with J gene TRBJ2-5, with D perhaps TRBD2 (6 bases). The DNA end lines up better with TRBJ2-7; the J call may be wrong. The length of the CDR3 is 14 residues. Germline V gene data show CDR1 as MNHNS and CDR2 as SASEGT. The CDR3 loop reads CASSERGSSYEQYF. CDR3 nucleotide sequence: TGTGCCAGCAGTGAGCGGGGATCCTCCTACGAGCAGTACTTC.

This chain joins TRBV7-6 and TRBJ1-6; TRBD1 aligns across 9 bases. V shed 2 bases, J shed 5 bases, and the junction held 10 bases outside the gene matches. Germline assignment: CDR1 SGHVS and CDR2 FNYEAQ. CDR3 length: 18 residues. CDR3 bases: TGTGCCAGCAGCTTAAAGGGACAGGGCCTTTTGGATAATTCACCCCTCCACTTT. Its protein product is CASSLKGQGLLDNSPLHF.

The chain employs TRBV7-9 and TRBJ2-7; 11 bases are a match to TRBD2. The CDR3 length is 15 residues. In germline, CDR1 is SEHNR, CDR2 FQNEAQ (reference sequence). With V trimmed by 1 base and J by 5 bases, 4 bases remained unmatched. CDR3 in DNA: TGTGCCAGCAGCTTAGTAGGGACTAGCGGCGACGAGCAGTACTTC. Translating it yields CASSLVGTSGDEQYF.

This chain connects TRBV6-5 to TRBJ2-2; perhaps TRBD2 as D (5 bases). Germline lookup yields CDR1 MNHEY and CDR2 SVGAGI. CDR3 size: 13 residues. Trimming took off 2 bases at V and 7 bases at J, with 8 bases between the two ends. This CDR3 is CASSYRGSGELFF. Written as DNA, the CDR3 is TGTGCCAGCAGTTACCGAGGGAGCGGGGAGCTGTTTTTT.

The gene calls are TRBV4-1 and TRBJ2-6; D gene unclear. The CDR3 loop spans 13 amino acids. CDR1 MGHRA and CDR2 YSYEKL come from the germline V gene. The V and J ends lost 7 bases and 3 bases respectively, with 7 bases between them. CDR3 residues: CASKGYGANVLTF. The CDR3 DNA sequence: TGCGCCAGCAAAGGATATGGGGCCAACGTCCTGACTTTC.

The V and J genes are TRBV19 and TRBJ1-5; a weak D match, TRBD2 (7 bases). With the DNA end fitting TRBJ2-3 better, the J assignment may be wrong. CDR3 size: 14 residues. Germline V gene lookup returns CDR1 LNHDA and CDR2 SQIVND (reference sequence). CDR3 bases: TGTGCCAGTAGTATCGGGGGGCGAGATCAGCCCCAGTATTTT. This codes for CASSIGGRDQPQYF.